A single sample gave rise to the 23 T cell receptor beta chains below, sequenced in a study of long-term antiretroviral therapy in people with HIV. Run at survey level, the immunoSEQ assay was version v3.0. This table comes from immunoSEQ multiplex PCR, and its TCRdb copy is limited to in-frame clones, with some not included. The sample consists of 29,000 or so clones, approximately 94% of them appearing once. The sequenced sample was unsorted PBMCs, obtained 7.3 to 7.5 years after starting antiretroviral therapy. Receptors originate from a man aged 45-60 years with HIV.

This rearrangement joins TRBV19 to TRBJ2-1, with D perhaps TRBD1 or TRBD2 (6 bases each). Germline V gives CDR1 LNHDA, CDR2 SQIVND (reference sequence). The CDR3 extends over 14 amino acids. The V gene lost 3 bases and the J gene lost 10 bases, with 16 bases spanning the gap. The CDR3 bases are TGTGCCAGTAGTATCGGGGGCCCCCCCGTGGAGCAGTTCTTC. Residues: CASSIGGPPVEQFF.

The CDR3 reads CSVEVSGNTEAFF. CDR3 nucleotide sequence: TGCAGCGTTGAAGTTTCCGGAAACACTGAAGCTTTCTTT. The gene calls are TRBV29-1 and TRBJ1-1; D gene ambiguous. V gave up 1 base and J gave up 2 bases, with 8 bases separating them. Per germline, CDR1 SQVTM and CDR2 ANQGSEA. The CDR3 is made up of 13 amino acids.

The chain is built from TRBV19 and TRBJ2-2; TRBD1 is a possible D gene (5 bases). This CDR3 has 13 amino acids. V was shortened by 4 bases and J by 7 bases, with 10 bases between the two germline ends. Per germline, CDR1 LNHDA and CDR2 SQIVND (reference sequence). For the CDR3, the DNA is TGTGCCAGTAGTACACCAGGGTTCGGGGAGCTGTTTTTT. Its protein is CASSTPGFGELFF. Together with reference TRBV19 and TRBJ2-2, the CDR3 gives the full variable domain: DGGITQSPKYLFRKEGQNVTLSCEQNLNHDAMYWYRQDPGQGLRLIYYSQIVNDFQKGDIAEGYSVSREKKESFPLTVTSAQKNPTAFYLCASSTPGFGELFFGEGSRLTVL.

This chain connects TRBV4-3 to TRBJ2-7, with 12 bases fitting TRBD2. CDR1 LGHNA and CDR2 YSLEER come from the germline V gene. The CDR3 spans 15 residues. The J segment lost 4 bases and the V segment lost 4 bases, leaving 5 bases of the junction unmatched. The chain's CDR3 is CASSLSSGGAYEQYF. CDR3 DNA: TGCGCCAGCAGCCTGTCTAGCGGGGGGGCGTACGAGCAGTACTTC.

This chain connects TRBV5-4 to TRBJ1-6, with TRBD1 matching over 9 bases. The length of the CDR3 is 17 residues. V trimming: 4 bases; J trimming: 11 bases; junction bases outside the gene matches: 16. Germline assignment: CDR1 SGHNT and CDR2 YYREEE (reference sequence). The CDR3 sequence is CASSPGVPGQGRAPLHF. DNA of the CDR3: TGTGCCAGCAGCCCTGGGGTCCCGGGACAGGGTAGGGCACCCCTCCACTTT.

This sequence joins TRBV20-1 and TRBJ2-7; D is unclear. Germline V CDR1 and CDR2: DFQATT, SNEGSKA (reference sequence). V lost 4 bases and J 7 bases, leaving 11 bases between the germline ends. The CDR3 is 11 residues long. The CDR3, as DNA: TGCAGTGCTAAACACACTGGGGAGCAGTACTTC. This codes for CSAKHTGEQYF.

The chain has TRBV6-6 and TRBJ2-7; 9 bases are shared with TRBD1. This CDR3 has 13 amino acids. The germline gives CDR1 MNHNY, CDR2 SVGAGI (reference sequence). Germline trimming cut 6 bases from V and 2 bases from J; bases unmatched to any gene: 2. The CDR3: CASSDRGTYEQYF. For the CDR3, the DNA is TGTGCCAGCAGCGACAGGGGGACCTACGAGCAGTACTTC.

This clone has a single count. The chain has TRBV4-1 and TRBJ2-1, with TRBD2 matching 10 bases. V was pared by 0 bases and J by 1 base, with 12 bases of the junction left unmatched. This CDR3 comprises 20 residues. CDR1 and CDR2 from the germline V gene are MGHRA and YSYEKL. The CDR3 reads CASSQESGGEYLGSYNEQFF. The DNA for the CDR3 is TGCGCCAGCAGCCAAGAGAGCGGGGGGGAATACCTTGGGTCCTACAATGAGCAGTTCTTC.

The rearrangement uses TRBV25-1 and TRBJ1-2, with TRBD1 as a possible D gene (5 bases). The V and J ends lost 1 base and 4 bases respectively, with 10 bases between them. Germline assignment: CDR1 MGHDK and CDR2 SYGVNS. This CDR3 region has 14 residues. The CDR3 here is CASSESGSSYGYTF. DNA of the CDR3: TGTGCCAGCAGTGAATCAGGGTCCTCCTATGGCTACACCTTC.

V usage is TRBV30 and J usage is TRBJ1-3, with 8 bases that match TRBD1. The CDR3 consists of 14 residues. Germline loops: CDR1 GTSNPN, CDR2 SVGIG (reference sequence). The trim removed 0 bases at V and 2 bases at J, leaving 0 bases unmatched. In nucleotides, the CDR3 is TGTGCCTGGAGTGTACAGGGGGCTGGAAACACCATATATTTT. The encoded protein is CAWSVQGAGNTIYF.

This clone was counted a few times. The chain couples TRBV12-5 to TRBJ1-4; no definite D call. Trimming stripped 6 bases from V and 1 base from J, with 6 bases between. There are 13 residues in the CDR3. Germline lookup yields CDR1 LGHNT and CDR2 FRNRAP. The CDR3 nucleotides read TGTGCTAGTGGGGGTGGAACTAATGAAAAACTGTTTTTT. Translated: CASGGGTNEKLFF.

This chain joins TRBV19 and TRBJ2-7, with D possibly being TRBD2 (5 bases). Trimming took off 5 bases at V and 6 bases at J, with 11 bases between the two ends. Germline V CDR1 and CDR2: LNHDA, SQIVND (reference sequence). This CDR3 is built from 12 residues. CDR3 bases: TGTGCCAGTAGTCAAGGCGGGCGCGAGCAGTACTTC. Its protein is CASSQGGREQYF.

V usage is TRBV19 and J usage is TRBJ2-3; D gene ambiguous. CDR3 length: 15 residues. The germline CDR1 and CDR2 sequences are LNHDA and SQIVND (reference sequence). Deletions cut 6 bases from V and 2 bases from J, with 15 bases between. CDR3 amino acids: CASSTVIGLTDTQYF. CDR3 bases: TGTGCCAGTAGCACGGTAATAGGGCTCACAGATACGCAGTATTTT.

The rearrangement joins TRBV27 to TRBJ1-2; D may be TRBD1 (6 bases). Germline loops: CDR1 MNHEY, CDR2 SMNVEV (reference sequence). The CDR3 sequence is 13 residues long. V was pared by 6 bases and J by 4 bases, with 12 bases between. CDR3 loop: CASSPDRTYGYTF. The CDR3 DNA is TGTGCCAGCAGCCCCGACAGGACCTATGGCTACACCTTC.

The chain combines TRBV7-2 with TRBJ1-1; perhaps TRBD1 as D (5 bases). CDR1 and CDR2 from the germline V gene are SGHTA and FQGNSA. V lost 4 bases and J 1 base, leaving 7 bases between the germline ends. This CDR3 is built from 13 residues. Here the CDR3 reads CASSSGRNTEAFF. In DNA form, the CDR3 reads TGTGCCAGCAGCTCGGGGCGGAACACTGAAGCTTTCTTT.

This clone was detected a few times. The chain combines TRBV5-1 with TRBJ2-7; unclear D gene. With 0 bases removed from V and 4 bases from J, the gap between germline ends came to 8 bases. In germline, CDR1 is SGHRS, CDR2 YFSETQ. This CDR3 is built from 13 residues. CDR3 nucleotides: TGCGCCAGCAGCTTGGCCGTTGGGTACGAGCAGTACTTC. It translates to CASSLAVGYEQYF.

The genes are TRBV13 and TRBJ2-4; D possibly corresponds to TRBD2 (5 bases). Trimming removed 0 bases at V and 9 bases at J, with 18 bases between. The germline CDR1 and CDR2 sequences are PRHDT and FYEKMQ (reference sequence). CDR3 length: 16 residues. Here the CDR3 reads CASSLGAPGSRGIQYF. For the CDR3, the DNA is TGTGCCAGCAGCTTAGGAGCCCCCGGGTCCCGGGGCATTCAGTACTTC.

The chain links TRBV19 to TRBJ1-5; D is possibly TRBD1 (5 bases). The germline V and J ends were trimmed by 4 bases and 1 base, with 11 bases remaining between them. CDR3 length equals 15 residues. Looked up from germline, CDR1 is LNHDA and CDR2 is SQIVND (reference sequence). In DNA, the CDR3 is TGTGCCAGTAGTACCTACCGGGGGAGCAATCAGCCCCAGCATTTT. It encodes CASSTYRGSNQPQHF.

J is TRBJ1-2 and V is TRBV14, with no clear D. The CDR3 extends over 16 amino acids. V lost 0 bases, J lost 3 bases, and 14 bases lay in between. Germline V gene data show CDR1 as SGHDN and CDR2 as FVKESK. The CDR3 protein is CASSQDAGRIYYGYTF. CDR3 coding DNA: TGTGCCAGCAGCCAAGATGCGGGGAGGATCTACTATGGCTACACCTTC.

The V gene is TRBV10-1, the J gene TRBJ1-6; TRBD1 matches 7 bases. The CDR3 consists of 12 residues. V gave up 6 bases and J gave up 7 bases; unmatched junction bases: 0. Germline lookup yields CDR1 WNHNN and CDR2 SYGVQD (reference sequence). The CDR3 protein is CASRQGNSPLHF. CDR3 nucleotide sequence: TGCGCCAGCAGACAGGGGAATTCACCCCTCCACTTT.

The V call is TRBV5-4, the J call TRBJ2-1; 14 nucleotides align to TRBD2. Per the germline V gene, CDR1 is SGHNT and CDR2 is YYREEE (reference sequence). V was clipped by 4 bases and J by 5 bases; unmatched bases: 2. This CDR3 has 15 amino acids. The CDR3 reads CASSAGLAGDNEQFF. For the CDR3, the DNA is TGTGCCAGCAGCGCGGGACTAGCGGGGGACAATGAGCAGTTCTTC.

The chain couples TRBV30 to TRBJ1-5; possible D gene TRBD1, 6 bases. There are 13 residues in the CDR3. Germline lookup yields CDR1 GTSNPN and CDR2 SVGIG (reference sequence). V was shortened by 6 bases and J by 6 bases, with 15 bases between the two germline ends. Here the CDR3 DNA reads TGTGCCTGTGGGGCCGCGGGGGCTCAGCCCCAGCATTTT. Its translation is CACGAAGAQPQHF.

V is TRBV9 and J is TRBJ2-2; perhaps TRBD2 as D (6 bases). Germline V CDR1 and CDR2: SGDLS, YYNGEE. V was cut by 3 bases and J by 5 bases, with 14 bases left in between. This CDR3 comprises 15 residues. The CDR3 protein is CASSGATGGTGELFF. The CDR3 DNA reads TGTGCCAGCAGCGGAGCCACCGGAGGGACCGGGGAGCTGTTTTTT.